This TCR beta chain was observed in a study of blood T cells in healthy people across ages. Primers used in a second PCR of about 6 to 11 cycles were a sample-barcoded 5' primer and a J-beta primer mix. One entry per CDR3 protein, called by TCRdb with MiXCR from the 5' RACE reads. This table holds about 1.1 million distinct CDR3 sequences, roughly two fifths found once. Germline V gene sequence: CDR1 MDHEN, CDR2 SYDVKM. This CDR3 has 14 amino acids. Worth noting for this clonotype: Germline is not matched at one junction end, which may reflect a read error.

Sequenced input: blood. The gene calls are TRBV28 and TRBJ1-2; D ambiguous. The sequence came from a man aged 18 to 30 in good health. Here the CDR3 DNA reads TGCGCCAGCAGGACCCGGTCAGGAAACTATGGCTACACCTTC. Its translation: CASRTRSGNYGYTF.